These 10 T cell receptor beta chains were all obtained from the same sample, sequenced in a study of blood T cells in healthy people across ages. Together with a sample-barcoded 5' primer, a J-beta primer mix was included in a second PCR lasting roughly 6 to 12 cycles. TCRdb passed the 5' RACE reads through MiXCR, listing each CDR3 protein once. The repertoire holds about 1.4 million distinct CDR3 sequences, with roughly 64% as singletons. The specimen was blood. These receptors were obtained from a man younger than 35 in good health.

CDR3 sequence: CATSGPPGTPSGAETQYF. The CDR3 coding sequence is TGTGCCACCAGTGGCCCTCCCGGGACCCCATCTGGTGCAGAGACCCAGTACTTC. This rearrangement joins TRBV24-1 to TRBJ2-5; D may correspond to TRBD1 or TRBD2 (5 bases each). The CDR3 length is 18 residues. Trimming took off 5 bases at V and 4 bases at J, with 25 bases between the two ends. CDR1 is KGHDR, CDR2 SFDVKD, per germline.

The J gene is TRBJ2-3, the V gene TRBV4-2; D gene uncertain. The V gene lost 0 bases and the J gene lost 2 bases, with 9 bases spanning the gap. The germline gives CDR1 LGHNA, CDR2 YNFKEQ. CDR3 length: 15 amino acids. The CDR3 DNA reads TGTGCCAGCAGCCAAGATGGGCAGGCCACAGATACGCAGTATTTT. Its translation is CASSQDGQATDTQYF.

This chain joins TRBV28 and TRBJ2-7, with D tentatively TRBD1 (6 bases). The V gene's germline CDR1 is MDHEN and CDR2 SYDVKM. Trimming took off 2 bases at V and 0 bases at J, with 14 bases between the two ends. The CDR3 is 16 residues long. The CDR3 is CASSLARTVYSYEQYF. The CDR3 coding sequence is TGTGCCAGCAGTTTAGCCAGGACAGTGTACTCCTACGAGCAGTACTTC.

Here the CDR3 reads CSAYVAVNSYEQYF. The CDR3 nucleotides read TGCAGTGCTTACGTGGCAGTCAACTCCTACGAGCAGTACTTC. This chain uses TRBV20-1 with TRBJ2-7, with D uncertain. The CDR3 totals 14 residues. Germline V CDR1 and CDR2: DFQATT, SNEGSKA (reference sequence). V was clipped by 5 bases and J by 0 bases, with 14 bases between them.

This clonotype was recorded only once. V gene TRBV6-5 combines with J gene TRBJ1-2; D is undetermined. This CDR3 contains 13 residues. Germline V gives CDR1 MNHEY, CDR2 SVGAGI. Trimming removed 9 bases from V and 6 bases from J, with 17 bases in between. The CDR3 DNA reads TGTGCCAGTCGACCGCGGGATTTGGATGGCTACACCTTC. Translating gives CASRPRDLDGYTF.

The chain is built from TRBV4-2 and TRBJ2-7, with D tentatively TRBD2 (6 bases). The CDR3 runs to 16 residues. The germline gives CDR1 LGHNA, CDR2 YNFKEQ. V was pared by 0 bases and J by 6 bases, with 18 bases between. CDR3 DNA sequence: TGTGCCAGCAGCCAAGAGGGGGGACTCGCTCCCTTCGAGCAGTACTTC. This translates into CASSQEGGLAPFEQYF.

The chain links TRBV5-1 to TRBJ2-3; TRBD2 matches at 7 bases. Trimming at V came to 0 bases and at J to 5 bases, leaving 9 bases not matched to a gene. There are 16 residues in the CDR3. The V gene's germline CDR1 is SGHRS and CDR2 YFSETQ. CDR3 region: CASSLESAGDIDTQYF. The CDR3 DNA reads TGCGCCAGCAGCTTGGAGTCGGCGGGAGACATAGATACGCAGTATTTT.

The chain carries TRBV29-1 and TRBJ2-3; D is perhaps TRBD1 (5 bases). Germline CDR1 and CDR2: SQVTM and ANQGSEA. V was clipped by 0 bases and J by 1 base, with 14 bases between them. This CDR3 has 16 amino acids. The CDR3 bases are TGCAGCGTTGAAGATGTCGGGCAGGGTGGCACAGATACGCAGTATTTT. Translation: CSVEDVGQGGTDTQYF.

The V and J genes are TRBV20-1 and TRBJ2-7; D remains unclear. The CDR3 consists of 11 residues. Germline lookup yields CDR1 DFQATT and CDR2 SNEGSKA (reference sequence). V dropped 6 bases and J dropped 7 bases, with 13 bases sitting between them. CDR3 protein: CSALQVGEQYF. The DNA for the CDR3 is TGCAGTGCCCTCCAGGTCGGAGAGCAGTACTTC.

This clonotype came up many times. The V and J genes are TRBV5-1 and TRBJ2-7; D is perhaps TRBD2 (5 bases). V gave up 3 bases and J gave up 2 bases, with 12 bases separating them. CDR3 length equals 14 residues. Germline CDR1 and CDR2: SGHRS and YFSETQ. In nucleotides, the CDR3 is TGCGCCAGCAGCTCGGAGCGGAGCCCCTACGAGCAGTACTTC. Protein sequence: CASSSERSPYEQYF.